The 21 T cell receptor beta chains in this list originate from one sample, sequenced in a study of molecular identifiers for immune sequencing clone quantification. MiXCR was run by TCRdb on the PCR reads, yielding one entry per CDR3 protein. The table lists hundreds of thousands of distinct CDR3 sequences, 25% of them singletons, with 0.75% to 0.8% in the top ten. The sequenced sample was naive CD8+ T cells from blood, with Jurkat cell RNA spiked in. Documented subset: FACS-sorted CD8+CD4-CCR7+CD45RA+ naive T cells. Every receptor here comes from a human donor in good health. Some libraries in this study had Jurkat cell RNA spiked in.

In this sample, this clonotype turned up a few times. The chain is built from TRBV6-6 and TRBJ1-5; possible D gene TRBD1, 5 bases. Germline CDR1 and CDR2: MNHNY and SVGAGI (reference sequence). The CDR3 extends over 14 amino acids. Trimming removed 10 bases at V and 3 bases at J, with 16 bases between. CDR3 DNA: TGTGCCACCTCGACGGGGGGAGACAATCAGCCCCAGCATTTT. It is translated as CATSTGGDNQPQHF.

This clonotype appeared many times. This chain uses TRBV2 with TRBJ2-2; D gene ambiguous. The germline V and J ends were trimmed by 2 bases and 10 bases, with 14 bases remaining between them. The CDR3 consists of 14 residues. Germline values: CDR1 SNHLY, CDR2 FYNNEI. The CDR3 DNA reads TGTGCCAGCAGTGAATTGCTAGATCTAGAGGAGCTGTTTTTT. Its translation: CASSELLDLEELFF.

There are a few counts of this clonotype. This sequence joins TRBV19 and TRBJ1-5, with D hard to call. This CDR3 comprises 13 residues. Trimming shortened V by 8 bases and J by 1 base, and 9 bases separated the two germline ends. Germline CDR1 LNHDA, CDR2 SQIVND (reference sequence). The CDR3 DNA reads TGTGCCAGTCGCATCGGGAGCAATCAGCCCCAGCATTTT. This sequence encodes CASRIGSNQPQHF.

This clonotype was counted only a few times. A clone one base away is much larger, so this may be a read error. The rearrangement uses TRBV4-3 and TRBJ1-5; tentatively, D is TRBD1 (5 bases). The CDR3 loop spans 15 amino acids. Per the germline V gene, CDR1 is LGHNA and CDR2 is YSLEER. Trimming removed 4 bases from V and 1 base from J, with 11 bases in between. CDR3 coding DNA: TGCGCCAGCAGCCCAGACAGACGGAGCAATCAGCCCCAGCATTTT. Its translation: CASSPDRRSNQPQHF.

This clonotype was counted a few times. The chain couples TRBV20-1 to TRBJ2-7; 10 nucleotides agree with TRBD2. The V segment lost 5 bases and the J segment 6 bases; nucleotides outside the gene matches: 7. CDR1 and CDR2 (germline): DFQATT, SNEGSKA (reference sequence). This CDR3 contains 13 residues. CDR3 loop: CSAHLAGALEQYF. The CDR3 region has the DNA TGCAGTGCTCATCTAGCGGGAGCGCTCGAGCAGTACTTC.

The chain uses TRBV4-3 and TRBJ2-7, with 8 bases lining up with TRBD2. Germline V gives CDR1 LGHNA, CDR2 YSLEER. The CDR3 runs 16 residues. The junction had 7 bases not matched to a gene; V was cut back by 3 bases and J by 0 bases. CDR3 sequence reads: CASSHSLAASSYEQYF. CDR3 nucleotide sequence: TGCGCCAGCAGCCACTCACTAGCGGCGAGCTCCTACGAGCAGTACTTC.

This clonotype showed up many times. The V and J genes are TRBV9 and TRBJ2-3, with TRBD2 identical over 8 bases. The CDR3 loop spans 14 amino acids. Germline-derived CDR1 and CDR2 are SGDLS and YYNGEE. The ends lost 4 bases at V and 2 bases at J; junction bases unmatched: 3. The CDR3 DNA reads TGTGCCAGCAGCACTAGCGGAATCACAGATACGCAGTATTTT. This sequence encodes CASSTSGITDTQYF.

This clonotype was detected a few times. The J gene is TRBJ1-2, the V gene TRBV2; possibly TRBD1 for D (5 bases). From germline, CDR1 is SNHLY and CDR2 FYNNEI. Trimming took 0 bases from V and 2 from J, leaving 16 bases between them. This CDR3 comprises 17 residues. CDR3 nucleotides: TGTGCCAGCAGTGAAGCGCTTCTTGTACAGGTCAACTATGGCTACACCTTC. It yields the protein CASSEALLVQVNYGYTF.

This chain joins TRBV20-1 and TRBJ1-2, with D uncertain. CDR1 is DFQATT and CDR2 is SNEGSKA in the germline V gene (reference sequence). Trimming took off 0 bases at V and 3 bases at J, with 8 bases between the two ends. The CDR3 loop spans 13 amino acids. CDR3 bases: TGCAGTGCTAGAGATACCGGGGACTATGGCTACACCTTC. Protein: CSARDTGDYGYTF.

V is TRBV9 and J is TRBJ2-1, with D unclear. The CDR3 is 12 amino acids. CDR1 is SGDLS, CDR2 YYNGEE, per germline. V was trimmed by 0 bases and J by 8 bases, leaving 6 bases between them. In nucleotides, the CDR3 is TGTGCCAGCAGCGTAGTTAATGATGAGCAGTTCTTC. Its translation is CASSVVNDEQFF.

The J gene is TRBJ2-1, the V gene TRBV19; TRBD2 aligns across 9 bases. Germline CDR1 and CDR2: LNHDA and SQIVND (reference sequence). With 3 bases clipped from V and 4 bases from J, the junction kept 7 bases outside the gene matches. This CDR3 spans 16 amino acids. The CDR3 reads CASSMVSGGTYNEQFF. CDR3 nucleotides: TGTGCCAGTAGTATGGTGAGCGGGGGGACGTACAATGAGCAGTTCTTC.

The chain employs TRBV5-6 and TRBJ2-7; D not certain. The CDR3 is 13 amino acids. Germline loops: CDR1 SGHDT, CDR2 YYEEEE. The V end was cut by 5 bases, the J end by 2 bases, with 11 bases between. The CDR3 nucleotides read TGTGCCAGCAGGCGTATAAACCCCTACGAGCAGTACTTC. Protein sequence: CASRRINPYEQYF.

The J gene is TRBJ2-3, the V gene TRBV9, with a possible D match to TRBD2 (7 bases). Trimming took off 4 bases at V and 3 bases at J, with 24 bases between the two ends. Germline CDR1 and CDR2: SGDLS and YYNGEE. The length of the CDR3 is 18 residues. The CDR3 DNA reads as TGTGCCAGCAGCACCCCCAAAGAGGGGGGGGCCTTGACAGATACGCAGTATTTT. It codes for CASSTPKEGGALTDTQYF. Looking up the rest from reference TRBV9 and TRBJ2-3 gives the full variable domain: DSGVTQTPKHLITATGQRVTLRCSPRSGDLSVYWYQQSLDQGLQFLIQYYNGEERAKGNILERFSAQQFPDLHSELNLSSLELGDSALYFCASSTPKEGGALTDTQYFGPGTRLTVL.

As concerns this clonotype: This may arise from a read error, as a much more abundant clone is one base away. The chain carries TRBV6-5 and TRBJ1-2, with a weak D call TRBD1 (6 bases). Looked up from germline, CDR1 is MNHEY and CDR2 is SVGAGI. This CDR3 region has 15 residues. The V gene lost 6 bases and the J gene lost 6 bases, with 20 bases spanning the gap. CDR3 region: CASRGDRSGYNGYTF. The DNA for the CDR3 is TGTGCCAGCAGGGGAGACAGGTCGGGGTACAATGGCTACACCTTC.

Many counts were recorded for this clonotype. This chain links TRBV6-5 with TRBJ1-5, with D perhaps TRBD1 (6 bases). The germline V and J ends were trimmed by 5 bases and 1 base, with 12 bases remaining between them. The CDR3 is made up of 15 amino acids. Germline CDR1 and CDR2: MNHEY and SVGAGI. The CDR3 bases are TGTGCCAGCAGTCAGACAGGTTCGAGCAATCAGCCCCAGCATTTT. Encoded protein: CASSQTGSSNQPQHF.

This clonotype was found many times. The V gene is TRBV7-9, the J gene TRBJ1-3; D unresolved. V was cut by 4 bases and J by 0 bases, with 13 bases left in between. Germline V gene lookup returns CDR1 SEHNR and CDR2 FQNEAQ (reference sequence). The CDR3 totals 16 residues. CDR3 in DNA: TGTGCCAGCAGCTCCACCAGACCTAGCTCTGGAAACACCATATATTTT. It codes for CASSSTRPSSGNTIYF.

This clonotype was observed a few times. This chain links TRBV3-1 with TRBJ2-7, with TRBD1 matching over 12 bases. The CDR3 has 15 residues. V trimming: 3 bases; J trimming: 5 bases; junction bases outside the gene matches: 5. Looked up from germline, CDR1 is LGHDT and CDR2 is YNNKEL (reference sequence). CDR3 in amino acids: CASSHPGQGAHEQYF. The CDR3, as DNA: TGTGCCAGCAGCCACCCGGGACAGGGGGCCCACGAGCAGTACTTC.

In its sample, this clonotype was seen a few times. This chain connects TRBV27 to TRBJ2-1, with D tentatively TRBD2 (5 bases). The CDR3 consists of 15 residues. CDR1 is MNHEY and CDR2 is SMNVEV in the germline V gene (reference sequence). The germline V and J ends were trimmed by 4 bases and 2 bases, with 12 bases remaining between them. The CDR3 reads CASSSDAGTYNEQFF. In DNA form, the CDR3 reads TGTGCCAGCAGTTCGGACGCGGGTACCTACAATGAGCAGTTCTTC.

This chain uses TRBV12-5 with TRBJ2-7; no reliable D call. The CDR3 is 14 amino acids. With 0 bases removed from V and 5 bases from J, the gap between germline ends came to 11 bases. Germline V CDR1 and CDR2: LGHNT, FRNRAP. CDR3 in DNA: TGTGCTAGTGGTTTGGTATGGAGTCCCCACGAGCAGTACTTC. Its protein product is CASGLVWSPHEQYF.

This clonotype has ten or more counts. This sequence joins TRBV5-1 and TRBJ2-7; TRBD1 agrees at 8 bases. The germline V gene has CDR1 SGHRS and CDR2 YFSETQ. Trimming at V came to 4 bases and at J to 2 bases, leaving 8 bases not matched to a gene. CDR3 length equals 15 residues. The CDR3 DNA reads TGCGCCAGCAGCAGGGAGACAGGGGAGACCTACGAGCAGTACTTC. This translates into CASSRETGETYEQYF.

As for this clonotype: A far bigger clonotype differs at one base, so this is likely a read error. CDR3 protein: CAGSPGTEQFF. The CDR3 nucleotides are TGTGCCGGCAGCCCGGGGACTGAGCAGTTCTTC. The chain couples TRBV7-2 to TRBJ2-1, with D possibly called TRBD1 or TRBD2 (5 bases each). From germline, CDR1 is SGHTA and CDR2 FQGNSA. CDR3 length: 11 residues.